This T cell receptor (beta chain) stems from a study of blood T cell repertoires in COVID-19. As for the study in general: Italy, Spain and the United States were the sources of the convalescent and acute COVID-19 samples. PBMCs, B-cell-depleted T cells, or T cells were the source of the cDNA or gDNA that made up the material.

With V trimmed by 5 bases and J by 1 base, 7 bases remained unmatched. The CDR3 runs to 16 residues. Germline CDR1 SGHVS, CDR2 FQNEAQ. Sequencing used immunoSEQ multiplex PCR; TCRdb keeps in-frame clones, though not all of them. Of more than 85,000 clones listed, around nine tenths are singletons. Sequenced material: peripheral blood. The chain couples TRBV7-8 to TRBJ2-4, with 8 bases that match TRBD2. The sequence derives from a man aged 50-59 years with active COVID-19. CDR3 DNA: TGTGCCAGCAGCCCCCGACGGGGGGGTGCCAAAAACATTCAGTACTTC. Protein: CASSPRRGGAKNIQYF.